The entry that follows covers one T cell receptor beta chain sequence. The antigen is not known. Every patient was untreated before thyroid surgery. The data originate from a study of metastatic and nonmetastatic thyroid tumors. For the study at large: The authors compared repertoires across blood and tumor or nodule tissue from malignant and benign thyroid patients.

MiXCR re-clonotyped the PCR reads for TCRdb. The sample holds fewer than 35,000 clones, less than 25% seen once. This CDR3 region has 17 residues. Per the germline V gene, CDR1 is PRHDT and CDR2 is FYEKMQ (reference sequence). V lost 5 bases and J 1 base, leaving 21 bases between the germline ends. Study results and limitations: Malignant thyroid tumors reportedly exceeded benign nodules significantly in TCR beta diversity, with the difference appearing in blood and tumor.

This receptor was identified in a female donor with papillary thyroid cancer or a benign thyroid nodule (not recorded which). Some clones in this sample may be carry-over from other donors' samples. Sequenced material: blood. The chain has TRBV13 and TRBJ2-7, with D perhaps TRBD1 (6 bases). Written as DNA, the CDR3 is TGTGCCAGCAGCACATTATGTTCCTCGGGGACATCCTACGAGCAGTACTTC. Translating gives CASSTLCSSGTSYEQYF.